This T cell receptor (beta chain) originates from a study of regulatory dendritic cells for organ transplantation. The protocol was immunoSEQ multiplex PCR, while the TCRdb copy is restricted to in-frame clones and leaves out a portion. The table shows under 50,000 clones, with 85% to 95% occurring only once. Trimming at V came to 8 bases and at J to 4 bases, leaving 2 bases not matched to a gene. Germline V gives CDR1 SNHLY, CDR2 FYNNEI. The CDR3 loop spans 12 amino acids. The rearrangement uses TRBV2 and TRBJ2-5; 9 nucleotides align to TRBD1. The sequence was collected from a human donor in good health. Sequenced sample: naive CD8+ T cells from blood. Subset meaning: CD45RA+ naive T cells. The CDR3 nucleotides read TGTGCCAGCCGGGACAGGGTAGAGACCCAGTACTTC. It yields the protein CASRDRVETQYF.